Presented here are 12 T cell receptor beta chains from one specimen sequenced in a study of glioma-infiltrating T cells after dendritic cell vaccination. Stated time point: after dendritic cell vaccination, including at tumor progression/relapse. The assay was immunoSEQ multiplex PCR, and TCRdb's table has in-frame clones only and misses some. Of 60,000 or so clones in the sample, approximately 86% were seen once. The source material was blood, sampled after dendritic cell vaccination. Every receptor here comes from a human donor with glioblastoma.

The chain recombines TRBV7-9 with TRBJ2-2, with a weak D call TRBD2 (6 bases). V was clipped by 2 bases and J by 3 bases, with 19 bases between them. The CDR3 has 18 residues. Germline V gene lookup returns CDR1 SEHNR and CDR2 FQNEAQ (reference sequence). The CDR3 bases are TGTGCCAGCAGCTTAATGGTCCATATAGCGGCATACACCGGGGAGCTGTTTTTT. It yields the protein CASSLMVHIAAYTGELFF.

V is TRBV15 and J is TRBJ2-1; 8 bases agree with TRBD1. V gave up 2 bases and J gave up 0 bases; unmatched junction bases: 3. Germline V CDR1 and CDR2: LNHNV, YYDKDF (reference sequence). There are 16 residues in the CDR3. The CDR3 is CATSRPGTGSYNEQFF. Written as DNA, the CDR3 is TGTGCCACCAGCAGACCGGGGACAGGCTCCTACAATGAGCAGTTCTTC.

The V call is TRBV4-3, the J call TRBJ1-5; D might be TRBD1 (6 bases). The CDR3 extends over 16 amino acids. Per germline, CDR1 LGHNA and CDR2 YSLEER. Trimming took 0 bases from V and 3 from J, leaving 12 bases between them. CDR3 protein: CASSQDRGGPNQPQHF. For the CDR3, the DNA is TGCGCCAGCAGCCAAGATAGGGGGGGTCCCAATCAGCCCCAGCATTTT.

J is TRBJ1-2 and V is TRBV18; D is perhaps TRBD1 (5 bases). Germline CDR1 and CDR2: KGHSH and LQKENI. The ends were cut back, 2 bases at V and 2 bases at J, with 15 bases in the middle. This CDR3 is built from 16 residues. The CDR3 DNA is TGTGCCAGCTCACCAGAGACGGGGGGAAGAAACTATGGCTACACCTTC. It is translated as CASSPETGGRNYGYTF. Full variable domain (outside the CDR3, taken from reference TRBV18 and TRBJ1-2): NAGVMQNPRHLVRRRGQEARLRCSPMKGHSHVYWYRQLPEEGLKFMVYLQKENIIDESGMPKERFSAEFPKEGPSILRIQQVVRGDSAAYFCASSPETGGRNYGYTFGSGTRLTVV.

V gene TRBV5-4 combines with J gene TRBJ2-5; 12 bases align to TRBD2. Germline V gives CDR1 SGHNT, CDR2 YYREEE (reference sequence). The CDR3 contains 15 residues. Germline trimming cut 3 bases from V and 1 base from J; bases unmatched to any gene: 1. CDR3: CASSSGLAGQETQYF. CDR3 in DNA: TGTGCCAGCAGCTCGGGACTAGCGGGCCAAGAGACCCAGTACTTC. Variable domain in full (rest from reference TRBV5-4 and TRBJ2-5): ETGVTQSPTHLIKTRGQQVTLRCSSQSGHNTVSWYQQALGQGPQFIFQYYREEENGRGNFPPRFSGLQFPNYSSELNVNALELDDSALYLCASSSGLAGQETQYFGPGTRLLVL.

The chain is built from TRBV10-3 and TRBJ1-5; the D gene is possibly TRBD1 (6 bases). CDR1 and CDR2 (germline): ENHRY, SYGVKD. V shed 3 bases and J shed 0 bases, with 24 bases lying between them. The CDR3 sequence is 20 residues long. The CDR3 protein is CAISDHRNRKGGYSNQPQHF. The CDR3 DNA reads TGTGCCATCAGTGACCACCGGAACAGGAAAGGGGGTTATAGCAATCAGCCCCAGCATTTT.

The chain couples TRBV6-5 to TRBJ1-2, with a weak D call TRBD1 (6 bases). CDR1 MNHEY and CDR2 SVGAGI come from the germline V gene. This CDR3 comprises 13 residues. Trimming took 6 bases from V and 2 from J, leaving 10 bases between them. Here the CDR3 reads CASRNRANYGYTF. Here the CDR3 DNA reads TGTGCCAGCAGAAACAGGGCGAACTATGGCTACACCTTC.

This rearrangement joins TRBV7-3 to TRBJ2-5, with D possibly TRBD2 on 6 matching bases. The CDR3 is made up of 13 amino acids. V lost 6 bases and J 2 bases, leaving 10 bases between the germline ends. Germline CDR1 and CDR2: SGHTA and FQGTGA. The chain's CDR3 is CASSRRDQETQYF. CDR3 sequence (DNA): TGTGCCAGCAGTCGGAGGGATCAAGAGACCCAGTACTTC.

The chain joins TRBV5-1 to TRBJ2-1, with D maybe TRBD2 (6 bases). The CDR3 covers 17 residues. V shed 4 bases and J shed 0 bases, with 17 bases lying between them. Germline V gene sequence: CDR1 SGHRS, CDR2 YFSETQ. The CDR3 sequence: CASSPVGGESSYNEQFF. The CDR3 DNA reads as TGCGCCAGCAGCCCAGTCGGCGGGGAAAGCTCCTACAATGAGCAGTTCTTC.

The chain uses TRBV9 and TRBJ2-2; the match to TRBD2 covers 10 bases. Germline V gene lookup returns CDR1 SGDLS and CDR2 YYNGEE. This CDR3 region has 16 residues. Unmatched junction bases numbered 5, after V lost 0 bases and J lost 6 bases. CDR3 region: CASSVGLAGDAGELFF. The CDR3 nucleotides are TGTGCCAGCAGCGTAGGGCTAGCGGGAGACGCCGGGGAGCTGTTTTTT.

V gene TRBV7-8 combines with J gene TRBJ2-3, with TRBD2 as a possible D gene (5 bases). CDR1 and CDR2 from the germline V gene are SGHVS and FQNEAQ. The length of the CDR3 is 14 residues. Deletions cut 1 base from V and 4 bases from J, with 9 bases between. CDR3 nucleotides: TGTGCCAGCAGCTTAGGACGGCGGGCAGATACGCAGTATTTT. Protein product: CASSLGRRADTQYF.

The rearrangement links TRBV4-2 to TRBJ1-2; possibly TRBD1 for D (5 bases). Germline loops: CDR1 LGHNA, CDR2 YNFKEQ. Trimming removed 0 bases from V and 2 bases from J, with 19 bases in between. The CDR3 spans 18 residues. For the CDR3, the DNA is TGTGCCAGCAGCCAAGATGTGGGGCAGGCAGTCCGCAACTATGGCTACACCTTC. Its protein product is CASSQDVGQAVRNYGYTF.